This TCR beta chain was retrieved from a study of T-cell reconstitution after alpha-beta-depleted transplantation in children. There are 13 residues in the CDR3. V was shortened by 2 bases and J by 7 bases, with 11 bases between the two germline ends. Germline values: CDR1 MDHEN, CDR2 SYDVKM. Preparation of the TCRbeta library was carried out with unique molecular identifiers. MiXCR, run by TCRdb on the PCR reads, gives a single entry per CDR3 protein. This sample has 490,000 or so distinct CDR3 sequences, with around 12% found just once. The receptor comes from a human donor who donated a stem cell graft to a child with combined immunodeficiency. V is TRBV28 and J is TRBJ1-1; D unresolved. This sample comprised PBMCs from the stem cell graft donor, obtained from the stem cell graft. The chain's CDR3 is CASSLESDFEAFF. DNA of the CDR3: TGTGCCAGCAGTTTAGAATCAGACTTTGAAGCTTTCTTT. Full variable domain (missing parts from reference TRBV28 and TRBJ1-1): DVKVTQSSRYLVKRTGEKVFLECVQDMDHENMFWYRQDPGLGLRLIYFSYDVKMKEKGDIPEGYSVSREKKERFSLILESASTNQTSMYLCASSLESDFEAFFGQGTRLTVV.